In its sample, the clone carrying this T cell receptor (beta chain) was seen once. These data originate in a study of T cell changes during pregnancy in multiple sclerosis. Generated by immunoSEQ multiplex PCR, the TCRdb table keeps only in-frame clones and is missing some. Of fewer than 65,000 clones in the sample, 91% were seen once. The sample was peripheral blood, taken in the third trimester of pregnancy. The TCR was taken from a female donor in good health, enrolled as a control in a pregnancy study.

This chain's CDR3 is CASSLRTLDIQYF. The DNA of the CDR3 is TGTGCCAGCAGCTTACGGACTTTAGACATTCAGTACTTC. The chain is built from TRBV7-2 and TRBJ2-4, with a possible D match to TRBD2 (5 bases). Trimming pared 2 bases from V and 8 bases from J, leaving 10 bases between. The germline gives CDR1 SGHTA, CDR2 FQGNSA. CDR3 length: 13 residues.